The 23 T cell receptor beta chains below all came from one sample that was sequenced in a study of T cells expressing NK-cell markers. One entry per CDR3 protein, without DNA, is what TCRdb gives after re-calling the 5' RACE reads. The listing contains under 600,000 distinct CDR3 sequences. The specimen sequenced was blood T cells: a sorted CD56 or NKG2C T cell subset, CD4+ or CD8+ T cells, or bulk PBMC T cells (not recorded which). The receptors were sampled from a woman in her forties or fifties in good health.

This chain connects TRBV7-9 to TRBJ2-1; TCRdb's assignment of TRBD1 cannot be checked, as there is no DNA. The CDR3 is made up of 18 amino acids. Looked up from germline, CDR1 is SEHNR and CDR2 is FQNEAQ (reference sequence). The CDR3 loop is CASSLTWGGRSSYNEQFF. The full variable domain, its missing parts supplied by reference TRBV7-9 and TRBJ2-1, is DTGVSQNPRHKITKRGQNVTFRCDPISEHNRLYWYRQTLGQGPEFLTYFQNEAQLEKSRLLSDRFSAERPKGSFSTLEIQRTEQGDSAMYLCASSLTWGGRSSYNEQFFGPGTRLTVL.

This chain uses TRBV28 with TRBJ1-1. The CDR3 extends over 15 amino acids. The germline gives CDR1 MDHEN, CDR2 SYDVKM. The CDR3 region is CASSLIGVGNTEAFF.

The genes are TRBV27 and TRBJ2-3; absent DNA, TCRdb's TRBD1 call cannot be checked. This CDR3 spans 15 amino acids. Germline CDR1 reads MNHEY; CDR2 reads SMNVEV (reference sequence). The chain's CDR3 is CASSAGQPIRNTQYF.

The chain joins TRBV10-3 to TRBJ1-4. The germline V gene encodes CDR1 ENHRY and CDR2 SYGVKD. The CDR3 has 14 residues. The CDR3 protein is CAISAGRPNEKLFF.

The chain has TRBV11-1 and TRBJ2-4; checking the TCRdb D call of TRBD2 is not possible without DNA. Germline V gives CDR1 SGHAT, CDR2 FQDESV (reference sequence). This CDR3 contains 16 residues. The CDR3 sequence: CASSLKEGPAKNIQYF.

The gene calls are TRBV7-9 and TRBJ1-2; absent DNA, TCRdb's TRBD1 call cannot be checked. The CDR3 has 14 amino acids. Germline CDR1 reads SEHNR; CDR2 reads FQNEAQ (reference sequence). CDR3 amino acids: CASSSSARGLGYTF.

The CDR3: CASSPRVLGGELFF. V usage is TRBV3-1 and J usage is TRBJ2-2; TCRdb outputs TRBD1, but without DNA this stays unchecked. The germline V gene encodes CDR1 LGHDT and CDR2 YNNKEL (reference sequence). This CDR3 is built from 14 residues.

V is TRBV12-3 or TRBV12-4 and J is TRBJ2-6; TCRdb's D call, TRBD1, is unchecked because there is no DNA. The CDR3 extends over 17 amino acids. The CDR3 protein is CASSLDRGSSGANVLTF.

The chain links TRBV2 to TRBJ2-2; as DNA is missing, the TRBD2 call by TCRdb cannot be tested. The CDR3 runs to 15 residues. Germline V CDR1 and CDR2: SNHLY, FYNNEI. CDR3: CASSANSVYTGELFF.

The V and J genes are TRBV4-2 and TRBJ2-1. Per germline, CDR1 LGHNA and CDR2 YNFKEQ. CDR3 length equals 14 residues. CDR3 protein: CASSQEVGPNEQFF.

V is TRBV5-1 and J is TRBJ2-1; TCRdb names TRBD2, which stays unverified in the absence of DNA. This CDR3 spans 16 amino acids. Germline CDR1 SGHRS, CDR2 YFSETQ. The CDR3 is CASSFTNGPTNNEQFF.

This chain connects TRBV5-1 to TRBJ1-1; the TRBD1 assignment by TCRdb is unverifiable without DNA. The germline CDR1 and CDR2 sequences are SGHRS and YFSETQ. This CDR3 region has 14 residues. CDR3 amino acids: CASSPGGTRADAFF.

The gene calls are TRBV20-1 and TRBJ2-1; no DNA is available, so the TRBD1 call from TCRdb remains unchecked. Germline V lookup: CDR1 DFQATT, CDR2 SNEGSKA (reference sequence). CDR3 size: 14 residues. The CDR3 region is CSARVNRGHNEQFF.

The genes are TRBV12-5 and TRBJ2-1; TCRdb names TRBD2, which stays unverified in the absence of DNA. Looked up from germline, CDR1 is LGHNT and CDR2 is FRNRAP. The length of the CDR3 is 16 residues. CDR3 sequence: CASASRVAGGNNEQFF.

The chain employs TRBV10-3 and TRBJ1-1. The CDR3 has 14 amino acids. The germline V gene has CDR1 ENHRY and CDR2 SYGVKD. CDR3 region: CAITEGILNTEAFF.

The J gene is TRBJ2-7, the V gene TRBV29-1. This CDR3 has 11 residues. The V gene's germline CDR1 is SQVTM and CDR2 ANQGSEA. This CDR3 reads CSAILSYEQYF.

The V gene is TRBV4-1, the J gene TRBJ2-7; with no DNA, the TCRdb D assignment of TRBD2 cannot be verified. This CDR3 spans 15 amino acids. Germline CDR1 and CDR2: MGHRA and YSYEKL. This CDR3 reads CASSPTRDYSYEQYF.

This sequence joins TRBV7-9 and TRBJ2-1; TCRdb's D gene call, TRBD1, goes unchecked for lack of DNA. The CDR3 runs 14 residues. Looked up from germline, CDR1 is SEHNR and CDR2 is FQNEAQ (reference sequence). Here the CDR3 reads CASSLDGVVNEQFF.

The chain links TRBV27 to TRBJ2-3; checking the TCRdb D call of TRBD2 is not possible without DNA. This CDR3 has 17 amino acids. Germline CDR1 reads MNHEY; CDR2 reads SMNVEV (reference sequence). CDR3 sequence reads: CASSVPRLAGYTDTQYF.

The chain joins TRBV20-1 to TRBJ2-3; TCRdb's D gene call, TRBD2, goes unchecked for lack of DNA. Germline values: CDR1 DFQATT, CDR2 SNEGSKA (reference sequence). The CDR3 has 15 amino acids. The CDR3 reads CSGTSGSGGADTQYF.

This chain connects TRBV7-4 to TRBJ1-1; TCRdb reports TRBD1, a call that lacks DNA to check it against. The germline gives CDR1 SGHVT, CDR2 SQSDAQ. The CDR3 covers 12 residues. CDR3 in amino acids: CASEGVNTEAFF.

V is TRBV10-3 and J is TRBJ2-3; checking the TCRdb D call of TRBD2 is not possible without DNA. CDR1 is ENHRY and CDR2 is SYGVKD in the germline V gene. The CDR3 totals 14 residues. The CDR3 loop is CAISEGTSAGTQYF.

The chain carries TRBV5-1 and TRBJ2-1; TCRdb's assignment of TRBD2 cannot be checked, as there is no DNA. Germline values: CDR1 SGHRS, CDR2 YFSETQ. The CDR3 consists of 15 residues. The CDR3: CASSPTELAGTEQFF.